Shown below are 3 T cell receptor beta chains from a single sample sequenced in a study of spatial heterogeneity in lung cancer (dated by TCRdb to the late 2010s). On the study overall, not on this receptor specifically: The tumor nonsynonymous mutation count correlated with the number of expanded alpha and beta TCRs within the tumor.

These receptors' antigens are unknown. Library generation was performed with 5' RACE. Sequencing instrument: NextSeq 500. TCRdb passed the public sequencing reads through fastp at Q25 and MiXCR, retaining productive beta sequences. Under each unique CDR3 protein, matching rows form one entry showing the most common genes and DNA. The sample table holds under 7,000 distinct CDR3 sequences, of which roughly a tenth were seen once. The leading ten clones occupy roughly 25% of the sample. The time point label here, explained by the study, means: sample taken at primary tumor resection. The sample in question was lung tumor tissue, obtained at surgery. Source of these receptors: a female donor with early-stage non-small cell lung cancer.

In this sample, this clonotype turned up a few times. The V gene is TRBV12-3 or TRBV12-4, the J gene TRBJ2-7; 7 bases match TRBD1. CDR3 length equals 14 residues. The junction had 12 bases not matched to a gene; V was cut back by 7 bases and J by 6 bases. The CDR3 protein is CASTYTGQIAEQYF. CDR3 in DNA: TGTGCCAGCACCTACACGGGACAGATAGCCGAGCAGTACTTC.

The gene calls are TRBV4-3 and TRBJ2-4; 7 nucleotides match TRBD2. There are 17 residues in the CDR3. From germline, CDR1 is LGHNA and CDR2 YSLEER. V dropped 3 bases and J dropped 2; count of bases not matched to a gene: 10. This CDR3 reads CASSHPGGAESKNIQYF. CDR3 nucleotide sequence: TGCGCCAGCAGCCACCCGGGGGGAGCGGAGTCCAAAAACATTCAGTACTTC.

This clonotype rates as medium-sized. V is TRBV20-1 and J is TRBJ2-7, with D hard to call. The CDR3 contains 12 residues. The V and J ends lost 5 bases and 4 bases respectively, with 12 bases between them. Germline CDR1 reads DFQATT; CDR2 reads SNEGSKA (reference sequence). The CDR3 spells CSAPDQRYEQYF. CDR3 DNA sequence: TGCAGTGCTCCGGACCAAAGATACGAGCAGTACTTC.